Presented here are 4 T cell receptor beta chains from one specimen sequenced in a study of PD-1 blockade in classical Hodgkin lymphoma. This table comes from immunoSEQ multiplex PCR, and its TCRdb copy is limited to in-frame clones, with some not included. The table includes 20,000 to 25,000 clones, more than 60% detected once. Every patient had relapsed following autologous stem cell transplantation, and cohorts differed in brentuximab vedotin exposure. This specimen consisted of peripheral blood mononuclear cells (PBMCs), obtained before the second cycle of nivolumab. The receptor source for this set is a human donor with classical Hodgkin lymphoma.

The gene calls are TRBV28 and TRBJ2-5, with 10 bases aligning to TRBD1. The CDR3 runs to 12 residues. After removal of 6 bases from V and 5 bases from J, the junction contained 0 bases not matched to a gene. Germline V gene lookup returns CDR1 MDHEN and CDR2 SYDVKM. Here the CDR3 DNA reads TGTGCCAGCAGGACAGGGGGCGAGACCCAGTACTTC. It yields the protein CASRTGGETQYF.

The V gene is TRBV29-1, the J gene TRBJ2-5; TRBD1 is a possible D gene (5 bases). The germline V and J ends were trimmed by 6 bases and 5 bases, with 16 bases remaining between them. The germline V gene encodes CDR1 SQVTM and CDR2 ANQGSEA. There are 13 residues in the CDR3. Here the CDR3 reads CSVRRKGQETQYF. The DNA of the CDR3 is TGCAGCGTGAGAAGAAAGGGGCAGGAGACCCAGTACTTC. Filled out from reference TRBV29-1 and TRBJ2-5, the complete variable domain reads SAVISQKPSRDICQRGTSLTIQCQVDSQVTMMFWYRQQPGQSLTLIATANQGSEATYESGFVIDKFPISRPNLTFSTLTVSNMSPEDSSIYLCSVRRKGQETQYFGPGTRLLVL.

V and J are TRBV28 and TRBJ2-7, with 8 bases aligning to TRBD1. The V and J ends lost 6 bases and 5 bases, in that order; junction bases with no gene match: 9. The CDR3 totals 14 residues. Germline loops: CDR1 MDHEN, CDR2 SYDVKM. CDR3 residues: CASRAQGALNEQYF. CDR3 coding DNA: TGTGCCAGCAGGGCGCAGGGGGCCCTTAACGAGCAGTACTTC.

CDR3 region: CASSPRRLVNTEAFF. The CDR3, as DNA: TGTGCCAGCAGTCCAAGACGTCTTGTGAACACTGAAGCTTTCTTT. The chain is built from TRBV27 and TRBJ1-1; D unresolved. Germline V gives CDR1 MNHEY, CDR2 SMNVEV (reference sequence). There are 15 residues in the CDR3. The ends were cut back, 5 bases at V and 0 bases at J, with 13 bases in the middle.